This T cell receptor beta chain was captured in a study of blood T cells in healthy people across ages. About the study: Per two T cells, about one barcoded beta molecule was captured through template switching.

General observations from the study: Donors of long life had a larger count of naive CD4+ cells and greater diversity than aged donors.

A remark on this clonotype: Its antigen is not identified.

For the second PCR, which ran for 7 to 11 cycles, a sample-barcoded 5' primer and a J-beta primer mix were used. TCRdb re-analysed the 5' RACE reads in MiXCR, keeping a single row per CDR3 protein. The sample lists 1.4 million or so distinct CDR3 sequences; under 55% were seen once. V was shortened by 0 bases and J by 3 bases, with 12 bases between the two germline ends. The CDR3 runs to 17 residues. Germline V lookup: CDR1 LGHDT, CDR2 YNNKEL (reference sequence). This clonotype was sampled from a woman aged 18-29 years in good health. The specimen was blood. This chain connects TRBV3-1 to TRBJ2-6; no clear D. The CDR3 DNA reads as TGTGCCAGCAGCCAAGAGGTTTATGGGGTTGGGGCCAACGTCCTGACTTTC. Residues: CASSQEVYGVGANVLTF.